This T cell receptor (beta chain) emerged from a study of shared clonotypes between healthy human individuals (dated by TCRdb to the early 2020s). Regarding the complete study: Three men and a couple of women, aged 18 to 49 years, made up the cohort. Libraries were prepared and TCR repertoires were sequenced by different laboratories using diverse techniques, in order to increase sequencing depth and limit assay-specific biases. Blood TCR repertoires of about five healthy adults were deeply sequenced to estimate repertoire size and the extent of clonotype sharing between individuals. For each donor, CD4 naive and CD4 memory were each given three plates, CD8 naive was given two plates, and CD8 memory was given one plate. Between about 0.8 and 8.9 billion PBMCs per donor were obtained by leukapheresis.

V lost 7 bases and J lost 6 bases; the stretch between them is 7 bases long. The CDR3, cysteine through phenylalanine, is 10 amino acids long. Just CDR3 DNA is preserved here, 30 bases in frame from base 1. Per the germline V gene, MNHNS is the CDR1 and SASEGT is the CDR2. Donors were healthy HIV-negative adults with no recently reported acute infections or vaccinations. All donors were Caucasian adults living in Nashville, Tennessee, USA. CD4+ T cells were enriched by magnetic negative selection; naive cells were then positively selected on CD45RA, and the negative fraction formed the memory subset. After blood collection by leukapheresis, PBMCs were isolated using Ficoll-Histopaque density gradient centrifugation and then cryopreserved in the vapor phase of liquid nitrogen. Analytical flow cytometry was used to check the purity and quantity of every magnetically sorted T cell population. From each sorted fraction, genomic DNA was isolated and quantified by UV absorbance on a Nanodrop 2000c.

With respect to this clone: The antigen it binds to is not known. Nothing much larger sits one base from this clone, and base qualities are not available.

Study-level results and caveats: Naive subsets generally had larger estimated clonotype richness than memory subsets. Rarefaction of sorted-subset datasets indicated incomplete sequencing despite the large sequencing depth. Compared with non-shared clonotypes, clonotypes shared by all four sorted-subset donors had higher generation probabilities. Because the study included a small number of donors, the genetic and exposure-history diversity represented was limited. Pairwise subsampling led to the expectation that sequencing depth would affect the degree of clonotype sharing among donors. Sharing across a handful of donors was observed for roughly 5.4% of naive CD4, about 3.2% of naive CD8, over 2% of memory CD4, and about 0.38% of memory CD8 clonotypes. Sampling was restricted to blood, and TCR repertoires in tissue are likely to differ from TCR repertoires in blood.

Using the deep immunoSEQ assay, TCR CDR3 regions were amplified from genomic DNA by multiplex PCR. Genomic DNA extracted from each cell subset was distributed evenly over all wells of several immunoSEQ 96-well plates, and each plate served as one replicate. Each replicate PCR for sorted subsets received about 200 ng genomic DNA, equal to 30,000 or so T cell genomes. Purified libraries were measured with a Qubit 3.0 fluorometer, size-checked on a Bioanalyzer 2100, and measured again with the KAPA Library Quantification kit. Every immunoSEQ 96-well plate was sequenced on a dedicated single-read 150-cycle Illumina NextSeq 550 flow cell. In the authors' own workflow: The immunoSEQ output contained only junctional sequences without quality scores, so filtering could not match that applied to full-length reads. To assign V/J genes and CDR3, sequences were annotated against IMGT germline references using PyIR, a Python wrapper for IgBLAST v1.9. Reads were filtered out if the reads had weak V/J assignments (E-value above 1e-6), no CDR3, stop codons, out-of-frame junctions, or ambiguous translated residues. V3J clonotypes were defined by identical inferred V gene, J gene, and CDR3 amino acid sequence. Percentage overlap between repertoires was computed as shared unique clonotypes divided by the size of the smaller repertoire. RTK rarefaction, the Chao1 estimator, and Recon v2.1 estimates of unobserved clonotypes were used to assess repertoire richness. Generation probabilities for all TCRbeta clonotypes obtained by the gDNA method from a handful of donors were computed using OLGA. TCRdb took this table from immuneACCESS and kept in-frame rearrangements with V and J called. Such tables lack part of the clones; where checked against another copy, unresolved V genes explain under half of the gap, and the rest is unexplained. V and J calls and clone size come straight from that table; D and trimming were deduced from the DNA. Recorded for this sample are around 2.3 million clones; roughly 95% of them occurred a single time. The top ten constitute roughly 0.13% of the sample.

The receptor comes from a man aged 18 to 30 in good health. The rearranged segments are TRBV6-1 and TRBJ2-7, with the identity of the D gene unclear. Sequencing was done on a sample of naive CD4+ T cells sorted from blood. Sample cell subset or site, as interpreted from the label and publication: CD45RA+ positively selected. The DNA reads as follows: TGTGCCAGCATATACGGCGAGCAGTACTTC. Translated, this gives CASIYGEQYF.